The text below deals with one TCR beta chain. Naive CD8 cells comprised CD45RO-negative, CCR7-positively selected cells, excluding terminally differentiated effector memory CD45RA+ cells. This entry comes from a study of shared clonotypes between healthy human individuals. TCRdb's copy holds only in-frame clones and misses some; the assay was immunoSEQ multiplex PCR. Of around 1.9 million clones in the sample, just over 90% were seen once. The CDR3 covers 15 residues. Germline values: CDR1 MNHEY, CDR2 SMNVEV (reference sequence). V was trimmed by 3 bases and J by 0 bases, leaving 12 bases between them.

V is TRBV27 and J is TRBJ2-7; possible D gene TRBD2, 7 bases. The sequenced sample was naive CD8+ T cells from PBMCs. This clonotype was obtained from a man aged 18 to 30 in good health. Some clones in this sample may be carry-over from other donors' samples. The CDR3 DNA sequence: TGTGCCAGCAGTTTCGGGGGGCGACACTCCTACGAGCAGTACTTC. This sequence encodes CASSFGGRHSYEQYF.